The 20 T cell receptor beta chains in this list originate from one sample, sequenced in a study of vaccination and CD4 T cells after COVID-19. TCRdb fed the PCR reads into MiXCR, producing one record per CDR3 protein. The profile covers tens of thousands of distinct CDR3 sequences, with roughly three fifths appearing a single time and approximately 1% taken by the ten largest. Here the sequenced sample was CD4+ T cells from blood, taken before SARS-CoV-2 vaccination. The receptors here all came from a human donor who had recovered from COVID-19.

V and J are TRBV20-1 and TRBJ2-1, with D uncertain. CDR1 is DFQATT, CDR2 SNEGSKA, per germline (reference sequence). This CDR3 region has 14 residues. V was cut by 6 bases and J by 4 bases, with 16 bases left in between. Here the CDR3 DNA reads TGCAGTGCCCCATTTTTGGTAGGATACAATGAGCAGTTCTTC. It translates to CSAPFLVGYNEQFF.

This clonotype was picked up a small number of times. The rearrangement links TRBV6-1 to TRBJ2-3; 10 bases are shared with TRBD2. CDR1 is MNHNS, CDR2 SASEGT, per germline. The CDR3 runs to 15 residues. The V and J ends lost 5 bases and 2 bases, in that order; junction bases with no gene match: 4. CDR3 amino acids: CASSTGLAITDTQYF. The CDR3, as DNA: TGTGCCAGCAGTACGGGACTAGCGATCACAGATACGCAGTATTTT.

The V gene is TRBV19, the J gene TRBJ1-6; D not resolved. The CDR3 spans 13 residues. V shed 3 bases and J shed 8 bases, with 8 bases lying between them. CDR1 and CDR2 from the germline V gene are LNHDA and SQIVND (reference sequence). The CDR3 DNA is TGTGCCAGTAGTATTAGGAGGGATTCACCCCTCCACTTT. Its protein product is CASSIRRDSPLHF. Using reference TRBV19 and TRBJ1-6 for the parts outside the CDR3, the full variable domain is DGGITQSPKYLFRKEGQNVTLSCEQNLNHDAMYWYRQDPGQGLRLIYYSQIVNDFQKGDIAEGYSVSREKKESFPLTVTSAQKNPTAFYLCASSIRRDSPLHFGNGTRLTVT.

The CDR3 DNA sequence: TGTGCCAGCAGCTTATTAAATGGGCAGAATTCACCCCTCCACTTT. This gives the protein CASSLLNGQNSPLHF. The chain joins TRBV7-2 to TRBJ1-6, with D unclear. Per the germline V gene, CDR1 is SGHTA and CDR2 is FQGNSA. The CDR3 is 15 residues long. V was clipped by 2 bases and J by 7 bases, with 12 bases between them.

V and J are TRBV24-1 and TRBJ2-3; TRBD1 is a possible D gene (6 bases). The V end was cut by 4 bases, the J end by 2 bases, with 18 bases between. This CDR3 spans 17 amino acids. Germline assignment: CDR1 KGHDR and CDR2 SFDVKD. The CDR3 region is CATSEPRDTEDTDTQYF. The CDR3 DNA sequence: TGTGCCACCAGTGAACCACGGGACACGGAAGACACAGATACGCAGTATTTT.

This clonotype has just a few counts. V is TRBV27 and J is TRBJ2-5; tentatively, D is TRBD2 (6 bases). This CDR3 region has 11 residues. The V end lost 6 bases, the J end lost 4 bases, and 6 bases lay between the germline ends. The germline V gene encodes CDR1 MNHEY and CDR2 SMNVEV (reference sequence). The CDR3 sequence: CASRRGETQYF. The DNA for the CDR3 is TGTGCCAGCAGGCGGGGAGAGACCCAGTACTTC.

The chain combines TRBV7-9 with TRBJ2-3; D is perhaps TRBD1 or TRBD2 (5 bases each). Germline V lookup: CDR1 SEHNR, CDR2 FQNEAQ (reference sequence). This CDR3 has 15 residues. The V end was cut by 5 bases, the J end by 7 bases, with 19 bases between. CDR3 protein: CASSHPGTEINTQYF. The CDR3 coding sequence is TGTGCCAGCAGCCATCCCGGGACCGAGATTAATACGCAGTATTTT.

The chain carries TRBV4-1 and TRBJ2-3; D may be TRBD2 (5 bases). Trimming cost V 2 bases and J 2 bases, with 14 bases left between them. The CDR3 extends over 16 amino acids. CDR1 is MGHRA, CDR2 YSYEKL, per germline. CDR3 in DNA: TGCGCCAGCAGCCAAACTAGAGGCGGCCCCACAGATACGCAGTATTTT. It translates to CASSQTRGGPTDTQYF.

The rearrangement links TRBV7-9 to TRBJ2-7; TRBD2 is a possible D gene (5 bases). The CDR3 covers 14 residues. V was shortened by 6 bases and J by 5 bases, with 17 bases between the two germline ends. Germline V gene lookup returns CDR1 SEHNR and CDR2 FQNEAQ (reference sequence). CDR3 nucleotide sequence: TGTGCCAGCAGTCCTACTAGATCTGCCCACGAGCAGTACTTC. Its translation: CASSPTRSAHEQYF.

This clonotype appeared once. This rearrangement joins TRBV20-1 to TRBJ1-6, with 12 bases matching TRBD1. The V segment lost 5 bases and the J segment 8 bases; nucleotides outside the gene matches: 10. In germline, CDR1 is DFQATT, CDR2 SNEGSKA (reference sequence). This CDR3 comprises 16 residues. Here the CDR3 reads CSADPGTGGGDSPLHF. CDR3 sequence (DNA): TGCAGTGCTGACCCCGGGACAGGGGGCGGCGATTCACCCCTCCACTTT.

The J gene is TRBJ2-7, the V gene TRBV7-9, with D hard to call. Trimming pared 1 base from V and 7 bases from J, leaving 8 bases between. Germline V gene lookup returns CDR1 SEHNR and CDR2 FQNEAQ (reference sequence). The CDR3 is 12 amino acids. The CDR3 DNA reads as TGTGCCAGCAGCTTAGTCCAGCTGGAGCAGTACTTC. It yields the protein CASSLVQLEQYF.

A few counts support this clonotype. The chain has TRBV7-2 and TRBJ2-2, with 8 nucleotides matching TRBD2. CDR3 size: 15 residues. V shed 5 bases and J 7 bases; nucleotides not matched to a gene: 9. Germline CDR1 reads SGHTA; CDR2 reads FQGNSA. The CDR3, as DNA: TGTGCCAGCAGCCCCGGAGCGGGAGATCTCGGGGAGCTGTTTTTT. Its translation is CASSPGAGDLGELFF.

The rearrangement uses TRBV5-4 and TRBJ2-7; 14 bases line up with TRBD2. Germline lookup yields CDR1 SGHNT and CDR2 YYREEE (reference sequence). This CDR3 is built from 17 residues. V was pared by 3 bases and J by 5 bases, with 10 bases of the junction left unmatched. The CDR3 region is CASSSGTSGSYIHEQYF. CDR3 coding DNA: TGTGCCAGCAGCTCGGGGACTAGCGGGAGTTACATCCACGAGCAGTACTTC.

The V gene is TRBV4-1, the J gene TRBJ1-5; D gene uncertain. CDR1 is MGHRA, CDR2 YSYEKL, per germline. The CDR3 sequence is 13 residues long. V was shortened by 2 bases and J by 8 bases, with 10 bases between the two germline ends. CDR3 coding DNA: TGCGCCAGCAGCCAACCCGGGGAGAAGCCCCAGCATTTT. Its translation: CASSQPGEKPQHF.

This sequence joins TRBV20-1 and TRBJ2-5; TRBD2 aligns across 8 bases. There are 16 residues in the CDR3. Losses at the gene ends were 0 bases for V and 2 bases for J; bases not matched to a gene: 8. CDR1 is DFQATT, CDR2 SNEGSKA, per germline (reference sequence). The CDR3 loop reads CSARDRDSGEQETQYF. The CDR3 DNA reads TGCAGTGCTAGAGATCGGGATAGCGGGGAACAAGAGACCCAGTACTTC.

The chain combines TRBV4-1 with TRBJ1-1; a weak D match, TRBD1 (6 bases). V shed 3 bases and J shed 4 bases, with 12 bases lying between them. The CDR3 runs to 14 residues. Germline V gene sequence: CDR1 MGHRA, CDR2 YSYEKL. The CDR3 sequence is CASSQATGLTEAFF. The CDR3 DNA is TGCGCCAGCAGCCAGGCAACAGGGCTCACTGAAGCTTTCTTT.

This clonotype was recorded a few times. The rearrangement joins TRBV20-1 to TRBJ1-1; D not certain. V was clipped by 0 bases and J by 1 base, with 9 bases between them. Germline lookup yields CDR1 DFQATT and CDR2 SNEGSKA (reference sequence). This CDR3 has 14 residues. CDR3 amino acids: CSARDPRGNTEAFF. Written as DNA, the CDR3 is TGCAGTGCTAGAGATCCGCGGGGGAACACTGAAGCTTTCTTT.

The V call is TRBV2, the J call TRBJ2-7, with a possible D match to TRBD2 (6 bases). In germline, CDR1 is SNHLY, CDR2 FYNNEI. This CDR3 comprises 14 residues. The V and J ends lost 3 bases and 5 bases respectively, with 14 bases between them. This CDR3 reads CASSEWRDLNEQYF. The CDR3 DNA sequence: TGTGCCAGCAGTGAGTGGCGGGATTTGAACGAGCAGTACTTC. The whole variable domain, filled in from reference TRBV2 and TRBJ2-7, reads EPEVTQTPSHQVTQMGQEVILRCVPISNHLYFYWYRQILGQKVEFLVSFYNNEISEKSEIFDDQFSVERPDGSNFTLKIRSTKLEDSAMYFCASSEWRDLNEQYFGPGTRLTVT.

The rearrangement uses TRBV5-4 and TRBJ2-7; D unclear. Germline-derived CDR1 and CDR2 are SGHNT and YYREEE (reference sequence). This CDR3 has 12 amino acids. V lost 4 bases to trimming and J lost 3 bases, with 8 bases between them. CDR3: CASSPDRYEQYF. CDR3 in DNA: TGTGCCAGCAGCCCGGACCGCTACGAGCAGTACTTC.

The chain links TRBV4-2 to TRBJ1-1; TRBD1 aligns across 8 bases. Germline lookup yields CDR1 LGHNA and CDR2 YNFKEQ. The CDR3 has 16 amino acids. Germline trimming cut 0 bases from V and 5 bases from J; bases unmatched to any gene: 8. This CDR3 is CASSQEGDRRRTEAFF. The CDR3 DNA follows: TGTGCCAGCAGCCAAGAGGGGGACAGGAGGAGGACTGAAGCTTTCTTT.